What follows is one TCR beta chain and its context. Judged by its sample share, this clone qualifies as medium-sized (0.01 to 0.1%). It has no known antigen specificity. Base qualities were left out, and no much larger clone turns up one base away. The record originates from a study of T cell changes during pregnancy in multiple sclerosis (dated by TCRdb to the late 2010s). In the study overall: The study examined how the T cell repertoire changed over the course of pregnancy in women with multiple sclerosis.

V lost 2 bases and J lost 7 bases, and the count of bases not matched to a germline gene is 7. The CDR3 spans 16 residues, from the cysteine through the phenylalanine. The CDR3 DNA has 48 bases and is translated from base 1. Reading the germline V gene gives CDR1 LGHNA and CDR2 YNFKEQ. Receptors were amplified or captured by the immunoSEQ multiplex PCR assay. TCRdb re-hosts the immuneACCESS table, in-frame sequences only. Its copies lack some clones; in the studies checked, an unresolved V gene accounts for under half of them, and the cause for the rest is not known. The sample contains under 50,000 clones, 90% to 95% of them found a single time. The ten largest clones capture about 0.8% of the sample.

The TCR comes from a female donor with multiple sclerosis, enrolled in a pregnancy study. Sequenced material: CD4+ T cells from peripheral blood mononuclear cells, taken in the third trimester of pregnancy. This chain joins TRBV4-2 to TRBJ2-1, with TRBD2 matching 11 junction bases. The CDR3 here reads CASSQNLAGGLNEQFF. The DNA sequence is TGTGCCAGCAGCCAAAATCTAGCGGGAGGTCTGAATGAGCAGTTCTTC.